The entry below gives a single T cell receptor (beta chain) sequence along with its context. No antigen is known for it. The input lacks base qualities; no much larger clone sits a single base away. V is trimmed back by 5 bases and J by 7 bases, and the junction contains 5 bases that no gene match accounts for. Via the germline V gene, CDR1 is SNHLY and CDR2 FYNNEI. The CDR3 holds 13 amino acids from the cysteine to the phenylalanine. Only CDR3 DNA is held: 39 bases, read in frame from base 1. The data were obtained in a study of blood T cell repertoires in COVID-19 (dated by TCRdb to about 2020). Regarding the research as a whole: Collaborator samples came from the United States, Italy and Spain and covered acute and convalescent phases of COVID-19. Where HLA class I and class II types were available, the types were taken from metadata supplied by the sample provider, not from assay-based typing. The samples were drawn from the first 160 participants of the ongoing ImmuneRACE study and from roughly 1,300 subjects provided by 6 global collaborators. Deeply sampled blood TCRbeta repertoires from subjects exposed to, actively infected with, or recovered from COVID-19 were included in the dataset. Nearly every sample came with metadata listing a de-identified subject ID, COVID-19 status, age in years and sex. The prospective study material was composed of cDNA or gDNA derived from T cells, B-cell-depleted T cells, or PBMCs. The repertoires were made available in a free public database intended to serve as a resource for research on the immune response to SARS-CoV-2.

The paper's findings and limits, for the study overall: Clinical and demographic metadata were provided uncurated, with the amount varying by source and participant.

TCRbeta CDR3 regions were amplified from genomic DNA using the immunoSEQ Assay, a bias-controlled multiplex PCR. Turning to the authors' computational methods: The number of nucleated cells in each sample was estimated from the amplification of reference gene primers within the assay. To quantify the absolute abundance of each unique TCRbeta CDR3 rearrangement, sequence reads were collapsed and filtered. For each sample, productive Simpson clonality was calculated as the square root of Simpson's diversity index over productive rearrangements. Imported from immuneACCESS, the table was reduced by TCRdb to in-frame sequences with V and J called. These copies leave out some clones; in studies compared against another copy, an unresolved V gene accounts for under half, and the cause of the remainder is not known. That table furnishes V, J and clone size, whereas the DNA furnished D and trimming. The sample table holds under 250,000 clones, of which roughly four fifths were seen once. The ten largest clones add up to 3.4% of the sample.

Each collaborating institution followed its own protocols to collect whole blood in K2EDTA tubes. Collaborator samples were shipped for TCRbeta analysis as frozen whole blood, isolated PBMCs, or DNA extracted from either sample type. The clonotype originates from a young woman with acute or convalescent COVID-19. The chain is encoded by TRBV2 joined to TRBJ1-1; TRBD1 aligns with 9 central bases. Sample: peripheral blood. The CDR3 in this case is CASSRQGQGEAFF. At the DNA level, the sequence is TGTGCCAGCAGTCGACAGGGACAGGGTGAAGCTTTCTTT.